The 12 T cell receptor beta chains below were found in one sample sequenced in a study of cytomegalovirus exposure and HLA in healthy donors. PCR amplification relied on 60 Vbeta primers (plus 13 Jbeta primers). The repertoire was sequenced with immunoSEQ multiplex PCR; TCRdb's copy has only in-frame clones and lacks some. The data contain about 120,000 clones, around two thirds of them singletons. Material for sequencing was PBMCs. These receptor sequences come from a woman in her 40s in good health and CMV-seropositive.

The chain has TRBV28 and TRBJ1-1; the match to TRBD1 covers 8 bases. This CDR3 region has 13 residues. Unmatched junction bases numbered 8, after V lost 5 bases and J lost 9 bases. From germline, CDR1 is MDHEN and CDR2 SYDVKM. DNA for the CDR3: TGTGCCAGCAGTGTTGGGACAGGCCTTAAAGCTTTCTTT. Encoded protein: CASSVGTGLKAFF.

V gene TRBV11-3 combines with J gene TRBJ1-1, with 9 bases that match TRBD1. Germline CDR1 is SGHNT and CDR2 is YENEEA. Unmatched junction bases numbered 5, after V lost 5 bases and J lost 4 bases. The CDR3 length is 14 residues. CDR3 region: CASSPGTGLTEAFF. The CDR3 coding sequence is TGTGCCAGCAGCCCGGGGACAGGGCTCACTGAAGCTTTCTTT.

CDR3 in DNA: TGTGCCACCATGGATGGGAGGAGGAACACTGAAGCTTTCTTT. Its translation is CATMDGRRNTEAFF. The rearrangement uses TRBV27 and TRBJ1-1, with D uncertain. This CDR3 is built from 14 residues. Trimming removed 10 bases from V and 1 base from J, with 16 bases in between. Looked up from germline, CDR1 is MNHEY and CDR2 is SMNVEV (reference sequence).

This chain connects TRBV6-6 to TRBJ1-1, with TRBD1 matching over 9 bases. The germline V gene has CDR1 MNHNY and CDR2 SVGAGI (reference sequence). V was clipped by 6 bases and J by 11 bases; unmatched bases: 4. This CDR3 has 11 residues. The CDR3 sequence: CASSQGQGAFF. CDR3 nucleotide sequence: TGTGCCAGCAGCCAAGGACAGGGGGCTTTCTTT.

The chain has TRBV4-3 and TRBJ1-4; D uncertain. Trimming removed 4 bases at V and 6 bases at J, with 15 bases between. CDR1 LGHNA and CDR2 YSLEER come from the germline V gene. This CDR3 is 15 amino acids long. The CDR3 loop is CASSLQKVGDEKLFF. The CDR3 bases are TGCGCCAGCAGCCTTCAAAAGGTGGGAGATGAAAAACTGTTTTTT.

This chain links TRBV5-6 with TRBJ2-7; the match to TRBD1 covers 7 bases. CDR3 length: 14 residues. V lost 5 bases, J lost 5 bases, and 10 bases stayed unmatched. Per germline, CDR1 SGHDT and CDR2 YYEEEE. This chain's CDR3 is CASRTRDSPHEQYF. CDR3 sequence (DNA): TGTGCCAGCAGAACCCGGGACAGTCCACACGAGCAGTACTTC.

This chain uses TRBV9 with TRBJ2-1; 14 positions match TRBD2. V was clipped by 2 bases and J by 12 bases; unmatched bases: 7. The germline V gene has CDR1 SGDLS and CDR2 YYNGEE. CDR3 length equals 15 residues. Written as DNA, the CDR3 is TGTGCCAGCAGCGTTGGGACTAGCGGGAGTATGGCGCAGTTCTTC. It specifies CASSVGTSGSMAQFF.

The chain recombines TRBV6-4 with TRBJ1-4; TRBD1 agrees at 7 bases. This CDR3 has 15 amino acids. The ends lost 7 bases at V and 3 bases at J; junction bases unmatched: 8. CDR1 and CDR2 (germline): MRHNA, SNTAGT. The CDR3 DNA reads TGTGCCAGCAAGGGATTCGGGACAGCTAATGAAAAACTGTTTTTT. Its translation: CASKGFGTANEKLFF.

The chain joins TRBV5-6 to TRBJ2-2, with 7 bases fitting TRBD2. Germline CDR1 and CDR2: SGHDT and YYEEEE. V shed 0 bases and J 2 bases; nucleotides not matched to a gene: 4. The CDR3 contains 16 residues. The CDR3 DNA reads as TGTGCCAGCAGCTTGGAGCCGGGACTAAACACCGGGGAGCTGTTTTTT. Protein sequence: CASSLEPGLNTGELFF.

This clone was counted between two and nine times. This chain links TRBV29-1 with TRBJ2-3; the match to TRBD2 covers 11 bases. V shed 7 bases and J 0 bases; nucleotides not matched to a gene: 15. The CDR3 contains 18 residues. Germline lookup yields CDR1 SQVTM and CDR2 ANQGSEA. CDR3 in DNA: TGCAGCGGCGGCCGGGGGATAGCGGGAGGGCCAAGCACAGATACGCAGTATTTT. This gives the protein CSGGRGIAGGPSTDTQYF.

The rearrangement joins TRBV7-6 to TRBJ2-1; the match to TRBD1 covers 7 bases. The CDR3 extends over 14 amino acids. V lost 5 bases, J lost 4 bases, and 5 bases stayed unmatched. CDR1 is SGHVS and CDR2 is FNYEAQ in the germline V gene. The CDR3 DNA is TGTGCCAGCAGCCTGGGACAGATATACAATGAGCAGTTCTTC. Its protein is CASSLGQIYNEQFF.

CDR3 nucleotide sequence: TGTGCCAGCAGCCAAGTGGCGGGCTATCAGGGGGAGGTCGACGAGCAGTACTTC. Its translation: CASSQVAGYQGEVDEQYF. The V and J genes are TRBV4-2 and TRBJ2-7; D is perhaps TRBD1 (7 bases). The CDR3 sequence is 18 residues long. The germline gives CDR1 LGHNA, CDR2 YNFKEQ. V lost 1 base, J lost 5 bases, and 24 bases lay in between.